Shown below are 12 T cell receptor beta chains from a single sample sequenced in a study of blood T cells in healthy people across ages. A second PCR, run for about 7 to 11 cycles, used a sample-barcoded 5' primer plus a J-beta primer mix. TCRdb passed the 5' RACE reads through MiXCR, listing each CDR3 protein once. The profile shows 850,000 to 1,000,000 distinct CDR3 sequences, roughly 52% of them singletons. What was sequenced was blood. The source is a man aged 30 to 39 in good health.

The chain is built from TRBV7-9 and TRBJ1-2; 7 nucleotides match TRBD1. The CDR3 runs to 15 residues. V lost 3 bases and J lost 2; bases outside the gene matches: 6. Per the germline V gene, CDR1 is SEHNR and CDR2 is FQNEAQ (reference sequence). CDR3 coding DNA: TGTGCCAGCAGCTTGAAGGACAGGTCAAACTATGGCTACACCTTC. Its translation is CASSLKDRSNYGYTF. The variable domain in full, completed from reference TRBV7-9 and TRBJ1-2, reads DTGVSQNPRHKITKRGQNVTFRCDPISEHNRLYWYRQTLGQGPEFLTYFQNEAQLEKSRLLSDRFSAERPKGSFSTLEIQRTEQGDSAMYLCASSLKDRSNYGYTFGSGTRLTVV.

The gene calls are TRBV5-1 and TRBJ2-3; D might be TRBD1 (6 bases). Germline CDR1 SGHRS, CDR2 YFSETQ. This CDR3 is built from 16 residues. The germline V and J ends were trimmed by 4 bases and 2 bases, with 17 bases remaining between them. CDR3 nucleotides: TGCGCCAGCAGCCCACTACAGGGCCGGGACACAGATACGCAGTATTTT. Its protein product is CASSPLQGRDTDTQYF.

The V and J genes are TRBV11-2 and TRBJ1-1; 8 bases map to TRBD1. The CDR3 spans 15 residues. Trimming took 4 bases from V and 6 from J; bases not matched to a gene: 10. Germline CDR1 and CDR2: SGHAT and FQNNGV. CDR3 sequence (DNA): TGTGCCAGCAGCTCACACCCGGACAGGGAGTCTGAAGCTTTCTTT. Its translation: CASSSHPDRESEAFF.

Only a few counts were recorded for this clonotype. J is TRBJ1-4 and V is TRBV6-5; 7 positions match TRBD1. Germline lookup yields CDR1 MNHEY and CDR2 SVGAGI. V shed 2 bases and J 3 bases; nucleotides not matched to a gene: 3. This CDR3 has 15 amino acids. CDR3 DNA sequence: TGTGCCAGCAGTTACACGGGACAGCCTAATGAAAAACTGTTTTTT. It specifies CASSYTGQPNEKLFF.

In its sample, this clonotype was seen a few times. The rearrangement links TRBV3-1 to TRBJ2-5; D remains unclear. Germline V CDR1 and CDR2: LGHDT, YNNKEL (reference sequence). V was pared by 4 bases and J by 2 bases, with 14 bases between. This CDR3 comprises 15 residues. The DNA for the CDR3 is TGTGCCAGCAGCCGAGAGACACACTTTCAAGAGACCCAGTACTTC. It specifies CASSRETHFQETQYF.

This sequence joins TRBV28 and TRBJ2-5; TRBD1 matches 8 bases. The better agreement between TRBJ2-7 and the DNA end casts doubt on the J call. The germline gives CDR1 MDHEN, CDR2 SYDVKM. This CDR3 spans 15 amino acids. CDR3 sequence reads: CASSPIGTGLGEQYF. The DNA of the CDR3 is TGTGCCAGCAGTCCGATTGGGACAGGACTTGGCGAGCAGTACTTC.

J is TRBJ1-3 and V is TRBV7-2; D uncertain. Germline V lookup: CDR1 SGHTA, CDR2 FQGNSA. The CDR3 runs 15 residues. V gave up 4 bases and J gave up 2 bases, with 12 bases separating them. The CDR3 region is CASSSTRSTGNTIYF. The CDR3 region has the DNA TGTGCCAGCAGCTCCACTCGGTCTACTGGAAACACCATATATTTT.

On this clonotype: This may be a read error, as it is one base from a much larger clone. The CDR3 DNA sequence: TGCGCCAGCAGCCAGTCAGGCGGCGGTCGCCCCAATGAGCAGTTCTTC. It encodes CASSQSGGGRPNEQFF. The V and J genes are TRBV4-1 and TRBJ2-1; D is uncertain. The CDR3 spans 16 residues. CDR1 and CDR2 (germline): MGHRA, YSYEKL. Trimming shortened V by 3 bases and J by 6 bases, and 18 bases separated the two germline ends.

With regard to this clonotype: A read error may produce the germline difference seen at one junction end. The chain recombines TRBV7-2 with TRBJ2-5, with TRBD1 as a possible D gene (7 bases). The CDR3 contains 13 residues. Germline V gene data show CDR1 as SGHTA and CDR2 as FQGNSA. CDR3 coding DNA: TGTGCCTGCAGTTTAGAGGGGGCTAGCGTCCAGTACTTC. Translating it yields CACSLEGASVQYF.

This chain uses TRBV2 with TRBJ2-3; tentative D call: TRBD2 (7 bases). The V gene's germline CDR1 is SNHLY and CDR2 FYNNEI. The CDR3 contains 19 residues. The ends were cut back, 5 bases at V and 0 bases at J, with 24 bases in the middle. The CDR3 loop is CASSFPVGGGFSSTDTQYF. CDR3 coding DNA: TGTGCCAGCAGTTTCCCTGTGGGCGGGGGCTTCTCTAGCACAGATACGCAGTATTTT.

This clonotype is a singleton in its sample. The chain carries TRBV7-2 and TRBJ2-5; TRBD2 matches at 11 bases. This CDR3 has 14 amino acids. CDR1 and CDR2 (germline): SGHTA, FQGNSA. J gave up 11 bases and V 5 bases, and 10 bases lay outside the gene matches. The CDR3 DNA reads as TGTGCCAGCAGCAACGTAGCGGGGGGGCGAGAGCAGTACTTC. This codes for CASSNVAGGREQYF.

This clonotype was seen many times. This chain links TRBV6-1 with TRBJ1-2; tentative D call: TRBD1 (6 bases). Germline V gives CDR1 MNHNS, CDR2 SASEGT. The CDR3 is 16 residues long. Trimming shortened V by 1 base and J by 7 bases, and 19 bases separated the two germline ends. Here the CDR3 reads CASSEVGGRFVRGYTF. In DNA form, the CDR3 reads TGTGCCAGCAGTGAAGTTGGGGGGCGTTTTGTGCGTGGCTACACCTTC.